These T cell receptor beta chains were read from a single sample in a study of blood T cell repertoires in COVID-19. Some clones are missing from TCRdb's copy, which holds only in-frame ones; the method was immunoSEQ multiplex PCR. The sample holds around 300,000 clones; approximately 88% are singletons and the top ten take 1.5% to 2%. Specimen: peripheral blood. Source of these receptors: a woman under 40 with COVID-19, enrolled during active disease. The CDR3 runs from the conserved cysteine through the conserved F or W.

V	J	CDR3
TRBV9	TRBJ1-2	CASSPGSGQLYGYTF
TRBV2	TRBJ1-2	CASTRFGGRSYGYTF
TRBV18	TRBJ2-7	CASSPGTSGGSYEQYF
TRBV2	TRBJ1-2	CASNPQGLNGYTF
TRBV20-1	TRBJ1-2	CSASSSYGYTF
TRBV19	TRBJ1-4	CASSYRQGLSEKLFF
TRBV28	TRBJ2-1	CASSSLQAPYNEQFF
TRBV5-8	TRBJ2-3	CASSPGTGAQLSTDTQYF
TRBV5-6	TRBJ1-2	CASSSDSYGYTF
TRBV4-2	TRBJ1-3	CASSQLLPVSGNTIYF
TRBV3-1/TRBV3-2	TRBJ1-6	CASSLSPGGGSPLHF
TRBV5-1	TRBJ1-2	CASSSQGRSYGYTF
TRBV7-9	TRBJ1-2	CASSLGGQGYGYTF
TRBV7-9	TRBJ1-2	CASSYGLETNYGYTF
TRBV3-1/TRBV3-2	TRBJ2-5	CASNRLSSGGPQETQYF
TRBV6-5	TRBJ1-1	CASSLQGARTEAFF
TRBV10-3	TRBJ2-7	CAISEGGGSWYEQYF
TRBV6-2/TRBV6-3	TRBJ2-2	CASSVLAGGTGELFF
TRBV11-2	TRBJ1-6	CASSPYEGGDSPLHF
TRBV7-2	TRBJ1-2	CASSLGAGVGGYTF
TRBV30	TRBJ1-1	CAWSGTFLGEAFF
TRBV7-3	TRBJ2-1	CASSLRVSNEQFF
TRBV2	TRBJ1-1	CASSKAGQMNTEAFF
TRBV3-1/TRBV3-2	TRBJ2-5	CASSSYRGGRETQYF
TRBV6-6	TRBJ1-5	CASSDGTSSNQPQHF
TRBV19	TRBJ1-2	CASSLQGGYGYTF
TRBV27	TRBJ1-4	CASSFRGPFSNEKLFF
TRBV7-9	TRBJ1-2	CASSLGTAPNYGYTF
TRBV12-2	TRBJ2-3	CASRLGGQGADTQYF
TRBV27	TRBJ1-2	CASRTGSYGYTF
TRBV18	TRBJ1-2	CASSPLQGARDYGYTF
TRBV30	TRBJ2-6	CAWTLSSGANVLTF
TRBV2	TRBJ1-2	CASLGQGYGYTF
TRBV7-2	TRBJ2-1	CASSLAIGGEQFF
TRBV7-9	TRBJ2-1	CASSFQNANEQFF
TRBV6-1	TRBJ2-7	CASSASWTGGSSSYEQYF
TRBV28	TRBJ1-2	CASSSPGAAGYTF
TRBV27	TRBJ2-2	CASGRGGPGELFF